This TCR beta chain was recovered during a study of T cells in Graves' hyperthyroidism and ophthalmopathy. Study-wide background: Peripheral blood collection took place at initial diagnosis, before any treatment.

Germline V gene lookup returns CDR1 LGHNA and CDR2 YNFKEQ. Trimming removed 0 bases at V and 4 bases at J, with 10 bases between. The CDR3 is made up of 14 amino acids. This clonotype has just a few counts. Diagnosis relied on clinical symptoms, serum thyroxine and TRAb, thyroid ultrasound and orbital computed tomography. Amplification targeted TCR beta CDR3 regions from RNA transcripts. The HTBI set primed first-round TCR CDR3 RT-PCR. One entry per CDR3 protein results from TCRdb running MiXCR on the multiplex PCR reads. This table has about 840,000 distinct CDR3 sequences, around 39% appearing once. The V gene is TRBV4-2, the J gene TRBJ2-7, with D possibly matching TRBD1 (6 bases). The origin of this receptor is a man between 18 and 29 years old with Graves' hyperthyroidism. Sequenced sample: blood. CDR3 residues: CASSQDGQPYEQYF. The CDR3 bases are TGTGCCAGCAGCCAAGATGGACAGCCTTACGAGCAGTACTTC.